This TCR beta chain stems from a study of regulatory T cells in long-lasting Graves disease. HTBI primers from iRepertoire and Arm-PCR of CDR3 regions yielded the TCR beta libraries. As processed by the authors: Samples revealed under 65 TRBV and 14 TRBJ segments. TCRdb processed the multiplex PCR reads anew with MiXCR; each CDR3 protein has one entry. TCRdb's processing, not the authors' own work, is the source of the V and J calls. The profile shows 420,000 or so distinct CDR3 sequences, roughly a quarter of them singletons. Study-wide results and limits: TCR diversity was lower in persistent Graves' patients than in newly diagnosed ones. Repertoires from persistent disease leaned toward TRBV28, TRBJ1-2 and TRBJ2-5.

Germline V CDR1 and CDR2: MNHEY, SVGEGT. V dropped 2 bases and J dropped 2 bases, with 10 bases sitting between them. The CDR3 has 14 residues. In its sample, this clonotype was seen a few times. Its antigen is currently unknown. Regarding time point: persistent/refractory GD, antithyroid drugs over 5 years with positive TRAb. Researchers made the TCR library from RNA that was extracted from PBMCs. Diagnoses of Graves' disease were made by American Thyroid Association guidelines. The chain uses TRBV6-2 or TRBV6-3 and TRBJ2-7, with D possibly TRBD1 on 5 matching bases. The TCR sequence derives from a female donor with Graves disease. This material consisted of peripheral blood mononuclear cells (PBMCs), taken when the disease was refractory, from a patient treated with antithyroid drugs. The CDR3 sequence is CASSYEQATYEQYF. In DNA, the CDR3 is TGTGCCAGCAGTTACGAACAGGCTACCTACGAGCAGTACTTC.